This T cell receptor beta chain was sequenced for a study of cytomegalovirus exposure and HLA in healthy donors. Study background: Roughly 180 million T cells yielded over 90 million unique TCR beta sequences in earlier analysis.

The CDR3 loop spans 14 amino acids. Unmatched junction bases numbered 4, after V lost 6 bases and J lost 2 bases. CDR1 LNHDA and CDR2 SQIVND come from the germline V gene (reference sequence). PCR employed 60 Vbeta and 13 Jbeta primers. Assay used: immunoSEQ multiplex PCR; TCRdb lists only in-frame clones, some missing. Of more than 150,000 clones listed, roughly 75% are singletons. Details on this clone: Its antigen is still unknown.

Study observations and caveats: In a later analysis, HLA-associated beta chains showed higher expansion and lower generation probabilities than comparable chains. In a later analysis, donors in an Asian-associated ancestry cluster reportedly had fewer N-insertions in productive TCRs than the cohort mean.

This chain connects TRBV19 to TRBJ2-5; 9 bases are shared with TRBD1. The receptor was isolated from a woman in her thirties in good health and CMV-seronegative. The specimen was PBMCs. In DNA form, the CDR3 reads TGTGCCAGTAGCTCGGACAGGGGACAAGAGACCCAGTACTTC. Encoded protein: CASSSDRGQETQYF.